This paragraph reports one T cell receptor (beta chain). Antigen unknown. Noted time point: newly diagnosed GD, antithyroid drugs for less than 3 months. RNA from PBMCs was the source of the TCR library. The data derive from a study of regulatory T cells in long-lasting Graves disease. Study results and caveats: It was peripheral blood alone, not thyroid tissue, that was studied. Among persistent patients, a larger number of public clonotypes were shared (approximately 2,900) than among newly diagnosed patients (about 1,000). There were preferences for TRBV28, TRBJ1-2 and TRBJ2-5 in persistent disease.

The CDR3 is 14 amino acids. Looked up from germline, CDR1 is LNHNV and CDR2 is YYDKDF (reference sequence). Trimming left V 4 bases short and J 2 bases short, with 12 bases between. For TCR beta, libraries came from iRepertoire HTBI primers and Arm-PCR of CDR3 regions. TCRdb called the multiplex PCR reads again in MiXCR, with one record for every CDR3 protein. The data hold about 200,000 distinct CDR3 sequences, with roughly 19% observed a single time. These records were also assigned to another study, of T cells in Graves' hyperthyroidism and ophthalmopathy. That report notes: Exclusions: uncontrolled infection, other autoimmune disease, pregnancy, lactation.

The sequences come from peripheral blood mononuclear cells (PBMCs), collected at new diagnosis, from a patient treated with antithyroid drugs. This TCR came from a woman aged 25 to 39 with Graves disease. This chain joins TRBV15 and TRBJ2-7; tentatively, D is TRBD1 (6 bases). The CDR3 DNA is TGTGCCACCAGCACTCCAGGGGTCCCCTACGAGCAGTACTTC. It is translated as CATSTPGVPYEQYF.